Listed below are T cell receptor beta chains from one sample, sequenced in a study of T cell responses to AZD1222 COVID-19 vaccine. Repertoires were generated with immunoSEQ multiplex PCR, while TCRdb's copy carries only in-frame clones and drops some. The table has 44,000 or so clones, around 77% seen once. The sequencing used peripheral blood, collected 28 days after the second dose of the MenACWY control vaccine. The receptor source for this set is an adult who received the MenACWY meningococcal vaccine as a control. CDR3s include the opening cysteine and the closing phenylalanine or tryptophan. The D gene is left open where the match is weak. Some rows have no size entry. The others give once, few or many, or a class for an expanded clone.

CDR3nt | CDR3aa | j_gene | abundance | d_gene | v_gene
TGTGCCAGTCAGTTACTGGGGGTGAACACTGAAGCTTTCTTT | CASQLLGVNTEAFF | TRBJ1-1 | . | . | TRBV19
TGCAGCGTTGGGCGGGACAGGGGAATTACTGAAGCTTTCTTT | CSVGRDRGITEAFF | TRBJ1-1 | . | TRBD1 | TRBV29-1
TGTGCCAGCAGTAGAAGCGGGGGGCATCAAGAGACCCAGTACTTC | CASSRSGGHQETQYF | TRBJ2-5 | . | TRBD2 | TRBV6-5
TGCGCCAGCAGCTTTACGGGCCTAAAGGGTGAAGCTTTCTTT | CASSFTGLKGEAFF | TRBJ1-1 | few | . | TRBV5-1
TGTGCCAGCAGGGGGGGAGGGGGTTGGACTAATGAAAAACTGTTTTTT | CASRGGGGWTNEKLFF | TRBJ1-4 | . | . | TRBV28
TGCAGCTTGGGGCTGGAGACCCAGTACTTC | CSLGLETQYF | TRBJ2-5 | . | . | TRBV29-1
TGTGCCGGGTTGACAGGGCCGGGAGAGACCCAGTACTTC | CAGLTGPGETQYF | TRBJ2-5 | . | TRBD1 | TRBV30
TGTGCCAGTAGTCCAGGGACAGGCACCGGGGAGCTGTTTTTT | CASSPGTGTGELFF | TRBJ2-2 | . | TRBD1 | TRBV19
TGTGCCAGCAGCTTCGTTACTAGCGGGAGCCCTACCGGGGAGCTGTTTTTT | CASSFVTSGSPTGELFF | TRBJ2-2 | . | TRBD2 | TRBV11-2
TGCGCCAGCAGCTTGGAATCTTTGGGTAGCTCTGGAAACACCATATATTTT | CASSLESLGSSGNTIYF | TRBJ1-3 | . | . | TRBV5-1
TGTGCCAGCAGCTTGGTGGCGGGAGGATACAATGAGCAGTTCTTC | CASSLVAGGYNEQFF | TRBJ2-1 | . | TRBD2 | TRBV5-4
TGTGCCAGCAGCCTCACTCATAGCGGGAGCTACGAGCAGTACTTC | CASSLTHSGSYEQYF | TRBJ2-7 | . | TRBD2 | TRBV6-5
TGTGCCAGCAGACGGACAGGACAAGAGACCCAGTACTTC | CASRRTGQETQYF | TRBJ2-5 | . | TRBD1 | TRBV5-8
TGTGCCAGCAGCCTCCGAGGGGATTCGGATACGCAGTATTTT | CASSLRGDSDTQYF | TRBJ2-3 | . | . | TRBV7-2
TGTGCCAGCAGTCCCCAACAGGGCCCCTATGGCTACACCTTC | CASSPQQGPYGYTF | TRBJ1-2 | . | . | TRBV6-6
TGTGCCATCAGCTCGACTGAAGGAACTGAAGCTTTCTTT | CAISSTEGTEAFF | TRBJ1-1 | . | . | TRBV10-3
TGTGCCACCAGCAGACTAGCGGGAATCACAGATACGCAGTATTTT | CATSRLAGITDTQYF | TRBJ2-3 | once | TRBD2 | TRBV9
TGTGCCAGCAGTTACTCAACGGCCACAGATACGCAGTATTTT | CASSYSTATDTQYF | TRBJ2-3 | . | . | TRBV6-5
TGCGCCAGCAGCCCCGGCGGGACAGGGGGTTCCTCCTATAATTCACCCCTCCACTTT | CASSPGGTGGSSYNSPLHF | TRBJ1-6 | . | TRBD1 | TRBV5-1
TGTGCCAGCAGCTTAAGCGGACATTCGTCTGAAGCTTTCTTT | CASSLSGHSSEAFF | TRBJ1-1 | . | . | TRBV11-2
TGTGCCAGTAGCATCATCGGTTCTCGGCCGTCGAGCACAGATACGCAGTATTTT | CASSIIGSRPSSTDTQYF | TRBJ2-3 | . | . | TRBV19
TGTGCCAGCAGGGCGGGAGGCCCTTCGGAGACCCAGTACTTC | CASRAGGPSETQYF | TRBJ2-5 | . | TRBD2 | TRBV28
TGTGCCAGCAGCTCCGAAGGGAATGAGCAGTTCTTC | CASSSEGNEQFF | TRBJ2-1 | few | . | TRBV7-9
TGTGCCAGCAGTTTATCTGGGGGAAGGAGCTATGGCTACACCTTC | CASSLSGGRSYGYTF | TRBJ1-2 | . | . | TRBV27
TGTGCCAGCAGGACCCCCTCGGGTGGCACTGAAGCTTTCTTT | CASRTPSGGTEAFF | TRBJ1-1 | once | . | TRBV6-5
TGTGCCAGCAGCCCCGGGGGTCGCCGGGACACCGGGGAGCTGTTTTTT | CASSPGGRRDTGELFF | TRBJ2-2 | . | . | TRBV11-3
TGTGCCAGCTCACCATCATTGTACGACACTGAAGCTTTCTTT | CASSPSLYDTEAFF | TRBJ1-1 | few | . | TRBV18
TGTGCCAGCACCCCGGGGGGGTACACCGGGGAGCTGTTTTTT | CASTPGGYTGELFF | TRBJ2-2 | few | TRBD2 | TRBV2
TGTGCCAGCAGCCGAGGGGAACGAGCCAAAAACATTCAGTACTTC | CASSRGERAKNIQYF | TRBJ2-4 | . | . | TRBV7-8
TGTGCCAGCAGCCCCTTAGGGGGGGTTGGTCAAATGAACACTGAAGCTTTCTTT | CASSPLGGVGQMNTEAFF | TRBJ1-1 | few | . | TRBV7-9
TGTGCCAGCTCACCACTGGGGGCATTGGAGACCCAGTACTTC | CASSPLGALETQYF | TRBJ2-5 | . | . | TRBV18
TGTGCCAGCAGCACCGAGGATGAGCAGTTCTTC | CASSTEDEQFF | TRBJ2-1 | . | . | TRBV11-2
TGTGCCAGCGGGAGGGGTCCATTCAATGAGCAGTTCTTC | CASGRGPFNEQFF | TRBJ2-1 | . | TRBD2 | TRBV9
TGTGCCAGCAGTCCCTGGGGGGGAAACACCGGGGAGCTGTTTTTT | CASSPWGGNTGELFF | TRBJ2-2 | . | TRBD2 | TRBV6-2/TRBV6-3
TGTGCCAGCAGTGAAGAGGCAGTGTGGGGAAACACCATATATTTT | CASSEEAVWGNTIYF | TRBJ1-3 | . | . | TRBV6-1
TGCGCCAGCAGCTTACAGGGAGATGACTATGGCTACACCTTC | CASSLQGDDYGYTF | TRBJ1-2 | . | . | TRBV5-1
TGTGCCAGCTCACCCACCGAGGGAGGCGGTCAGCCCCAGCATTTT | CASSPTEGGGQPQHF | TRBJ1-5 | . | . | TRBV18
TGTGCCAGCAGCCCCGGACAGGGAAGCAATCAGCCCCAGCATTTT | CASSPGQGSNQPQHF | TRBJ1-5 | . | TRBD1 | TRBV7-8
TGTGCCTGGAGTCCCGGGACCCTAAGGGGAGATACGCAGTATTTT | CAWSPGTLRGDTQYF | TRBJ2-3 | once | . | TRBV30
TGTGCCAGCTCTCCCGAGGAAGAGACCCAGTACTTC | CASSPEEETQYF | TRBJ2-5 | . | . | TRBV18
TGTGCCACCAGTCAACAGGGGAATCAGCCCCAGCATTTT | CATSQQGNQPQHF | TRBJ1-5 | . | TRBD1 | TRBV24-1
TGTGCCAGCAGCCGTTATTCTACAGGTGGTTCACCCCTCCACTTT | CASSRYSTGGSPLHF | TRBJ1-6 | few | . | TRBV3-1/TRBV3-2
TGCGCCAGCAGCCCTGGACAGCCCAATCAGCCCCAGCATTTT | CASSPGQPNQPQHF | TRBJ1-5 | . | . | TRBV5-1
TGCGCCAGCAAGGGACCCGACAGTTTTGCAACTAATGAAAAACTGTTTTTT | CASKGPDSFATNEKLFF | TRBJ1-4 | . | . | TRBV5-1
TGTGCCAGCAGCCTCGGGGTTAATGAAAAACTGTTTTTT | CASSLGVNEKLFF | TRBJ1-4 | . | . | TRBV7-9
TGCGCCAGCAGCTTGGACAGGGGACCTGAAGCTTTCTTT | CASSLDRGPEAFF | TRBJ1-1 | once | TRBD1 | TRBV5-1
TGTGCCAGCAGTTTGTCGGTAGCGGGAGGAGATGAGCAGTTCTTC | CASSLSVAGGDEQFF | TRBJ2-1 | . | TRBD2 | TRBV28
TGTGCCAGCAGCTTTCGGCCGGTCCCCGGGGAGCTGTTTTTT | CASSFRPVPGELFF | TRBJ2-2 | . | . | TRBV5-6
TGTGCCAGCAGCCCCGAGCGGAGCTCCTACAATGAGCAGTTCTTC | CASSPERSSYNEQFF | TRBJ2-1 | few | . | TRBV11-2
TGTGCCAGCAGCGTAGGGGGTGATTCACCCCTCCACTTT | CASSVGGDSPLHF | TRBJ1-6 | . | . | TRBV9
TGTGCCAGCAGCTTGGTTATCCGGGACAGGGCCTCCTACAATGAGCAGTTCTTC | CASSLVIRDRASYNEQFF | TRBJ2-1 | . | TRBD1 | TRBV5-8
TGTGCCAGCACATACGGGACAGCTAATTCACCCCTCCACTTT | CASTYGTANSPLHF | TRBJ1-6 | . | TRBD1 | TRBV6-5
TGTGCCATCAGGCCCGAAGGGGCGGACCTCTATGGCTACACCTTC | CAIRPEGADLYGYTF | TRBJ1-2 | . | . | TRBV10-3
TGTGCCAGCAGCCCTACGGTGAACACTGAAGCTTTCTTT | CASSPTVNTEAFF | TRBJ1-1 | . | . | TRBV6-6
TGCGCCAGCAGCTTGGGTGGGGCGACCATGAACACTGAAGCTTTCTTT | CASSLGGATMNTEAFF | TRBJ1-1 | . | . | TRBV5-1
TGTGCCAGCAGTGAGATAGCGGGAGGGCCCCCGGACGAGCAGTACTTC | CASSEIAGGPPDEQYF | TRBJ2-7 | . | TRBD2 | TRBV6-4